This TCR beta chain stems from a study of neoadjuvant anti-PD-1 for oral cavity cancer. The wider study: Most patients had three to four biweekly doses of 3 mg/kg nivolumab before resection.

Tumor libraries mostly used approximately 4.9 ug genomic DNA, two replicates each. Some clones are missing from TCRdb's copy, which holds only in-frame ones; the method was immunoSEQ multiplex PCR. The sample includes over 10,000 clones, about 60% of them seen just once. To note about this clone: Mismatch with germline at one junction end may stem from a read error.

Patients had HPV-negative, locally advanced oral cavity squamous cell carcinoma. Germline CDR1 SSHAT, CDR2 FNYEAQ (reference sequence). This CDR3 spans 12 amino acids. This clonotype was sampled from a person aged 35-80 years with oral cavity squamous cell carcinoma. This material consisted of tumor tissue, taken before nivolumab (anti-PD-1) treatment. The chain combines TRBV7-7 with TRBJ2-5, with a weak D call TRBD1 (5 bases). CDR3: CASSLSGETQYF. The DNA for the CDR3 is TGTGCTAGCAGCCTCTCAGGGGAGACCCAGTACTTC.